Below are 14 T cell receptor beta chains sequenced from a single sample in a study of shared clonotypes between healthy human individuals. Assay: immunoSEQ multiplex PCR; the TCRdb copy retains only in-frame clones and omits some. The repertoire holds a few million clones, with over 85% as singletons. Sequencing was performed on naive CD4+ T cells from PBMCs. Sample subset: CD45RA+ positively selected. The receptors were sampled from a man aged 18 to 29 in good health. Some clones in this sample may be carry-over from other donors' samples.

The CDR3 region is CASSFPGRRDEQYF. CDR3 DNA: TGTGCCAGTAGTTTCCCGGGGAGGAGGGACGAGCAGTACTTC. The chain employs TRBV19 and TRBJ2-7, with D possibly being TRBD2 (6 bases). Germline-derived CDR1 and CDR2 are LNHDA and SQIVND (reference sequence). Trimming took off 5 bases at V and 5 bases at J, with 16 bases between the two ends. The CDR3 is 14 amino acids.

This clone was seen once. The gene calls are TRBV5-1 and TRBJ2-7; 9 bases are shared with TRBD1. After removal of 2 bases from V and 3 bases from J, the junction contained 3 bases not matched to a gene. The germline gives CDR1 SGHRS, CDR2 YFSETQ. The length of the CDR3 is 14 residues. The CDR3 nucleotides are TGCGCCAGCAGCTTTGCGACAGGGGGCTACGAGCAGTACTTC. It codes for CASSFATGGYEQYF.

The CDR3 sequence: CASSYSWSSYNSPLHF. CDR3 nucleotide sequence: TGTGCCAGCAGTTACTCCTGGAGCTCCTATAATTCACCCCTCCACTTT. The V and J genes are TRBV6-6 and TRBJ1-6; D unclear. The germline V gene has CDR1 MNHNY and CDR2 SVGAGI (reference sequence). Trimming cost V 0 bases and J 0 bases, with 6 bases left between them. The CDR3 totals 16 residues.

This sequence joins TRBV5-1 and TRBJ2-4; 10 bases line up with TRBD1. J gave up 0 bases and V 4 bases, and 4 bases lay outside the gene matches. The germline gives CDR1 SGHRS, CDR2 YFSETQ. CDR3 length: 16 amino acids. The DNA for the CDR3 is TGCGCCAGCAGCAGCGACAGGGGGCCAGCCAAAAACATTCAGTACTTC. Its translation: CASSSDRGPAKNIQYF. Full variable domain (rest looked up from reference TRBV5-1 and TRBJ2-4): KAGVTQTPRYLIKTRGQQVTLSCSPISGHRSVSWYQQTPGQGLQFLFEYFSETQRNKGNFPGRFSGRQFSNSRSEMNVSTLELGDSALYLCASSSDRGPAKNIQYFGAGTRLSVL.

In DNA, the CDR3 is TGTGCCAGCAAAGGGGTGGACACCGGGGAGCTGTTTTTT. It translates to CASKGVDTGELFF. The V and J genes are TRBV2 and TRBJ2-2; D is possibly TRBD1 (5 bases). Trimming removed 7 bases at V and 3 bases at J, with 9 bases between. CDR1 SNHLY and CDR2 FYNNEI come from the germline V gene. The length of the CDR3 is 13 residues.

For the CDR3, the DNA is TGTGCCAGCAGCCTGACAGGGTACTATGGCTACACCTTC. It specifies CASSLTGYYGYTF. J is TRBJ1-2 and V is TRBV5-8; TRBD1 matches at 7 bases. This CDR3 comprises 13 residues. From germline, CDR1 is SGHTS and CDR2 YDEGEE. V lost 4 bases to trimming and J lost 3 bases; unmatched junction nucleotides: 3.

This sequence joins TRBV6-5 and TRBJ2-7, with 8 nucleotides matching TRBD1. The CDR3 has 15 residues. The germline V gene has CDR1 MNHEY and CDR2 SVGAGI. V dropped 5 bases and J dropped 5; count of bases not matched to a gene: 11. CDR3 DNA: TGTGCCAGCAGTCTCACTGGGGGACAGGCCGACGAGCAGTACTTC. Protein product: CASSLTGGQADEQYF.

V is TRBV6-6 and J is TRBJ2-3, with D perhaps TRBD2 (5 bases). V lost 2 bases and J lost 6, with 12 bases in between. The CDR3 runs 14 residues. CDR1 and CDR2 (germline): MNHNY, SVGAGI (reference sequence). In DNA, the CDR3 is TGTGCCAGCAGTTACATGAGCGGTTCCGATACGCAGTATTTT. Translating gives CASSYMSGSDTQYF.

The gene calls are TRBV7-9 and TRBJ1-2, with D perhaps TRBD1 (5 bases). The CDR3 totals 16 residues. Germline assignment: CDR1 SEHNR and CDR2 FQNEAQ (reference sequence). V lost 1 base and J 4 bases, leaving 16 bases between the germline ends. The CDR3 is CASSLGRGTDSYGYTF. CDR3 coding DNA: TGTGCCAGCAGCTTAGGTCGCGGGACGGACTCCTATGGCTACACCTTC.

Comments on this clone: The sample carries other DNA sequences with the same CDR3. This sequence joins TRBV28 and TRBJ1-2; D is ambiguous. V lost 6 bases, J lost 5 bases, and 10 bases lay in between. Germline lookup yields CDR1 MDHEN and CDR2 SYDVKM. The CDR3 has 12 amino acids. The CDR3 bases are TGTGCCAGCAGCCTTGGGGAATATGGCTACACCTTC. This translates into CASSLGEYGYTF.

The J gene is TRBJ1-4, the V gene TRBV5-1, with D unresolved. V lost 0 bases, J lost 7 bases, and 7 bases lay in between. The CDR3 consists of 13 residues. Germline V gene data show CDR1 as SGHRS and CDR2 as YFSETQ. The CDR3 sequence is CASSLGGREKLFF. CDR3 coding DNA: TGCGCCAGCAGCTTGGGAGGCCGTGAAAAACTGTTTTTT.

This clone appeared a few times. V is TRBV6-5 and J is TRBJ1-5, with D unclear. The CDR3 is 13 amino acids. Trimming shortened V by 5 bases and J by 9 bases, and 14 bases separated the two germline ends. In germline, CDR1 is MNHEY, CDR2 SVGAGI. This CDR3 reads CASSERSSRPQHF. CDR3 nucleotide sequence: TGTGCCAGCAGTGAACGAAGTTCGCGGCCCCAGCATTTT.

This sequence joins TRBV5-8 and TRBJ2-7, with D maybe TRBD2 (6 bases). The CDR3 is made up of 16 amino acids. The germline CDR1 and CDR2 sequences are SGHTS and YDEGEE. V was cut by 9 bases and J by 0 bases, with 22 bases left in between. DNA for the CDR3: TGTGCCACCGATGGAGGCCGGGACTCTAGCTCCTACGAGCAGTACTTC. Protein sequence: CATDGGRDSSSYEQYF.

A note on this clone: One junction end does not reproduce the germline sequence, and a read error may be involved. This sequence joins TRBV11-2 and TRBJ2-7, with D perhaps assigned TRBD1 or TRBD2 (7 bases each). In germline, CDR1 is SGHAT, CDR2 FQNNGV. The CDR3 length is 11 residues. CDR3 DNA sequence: TGTGCCAGCAGCTCCGGGGGGACAGCCCTCTTC. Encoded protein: CASSSGGTALF.